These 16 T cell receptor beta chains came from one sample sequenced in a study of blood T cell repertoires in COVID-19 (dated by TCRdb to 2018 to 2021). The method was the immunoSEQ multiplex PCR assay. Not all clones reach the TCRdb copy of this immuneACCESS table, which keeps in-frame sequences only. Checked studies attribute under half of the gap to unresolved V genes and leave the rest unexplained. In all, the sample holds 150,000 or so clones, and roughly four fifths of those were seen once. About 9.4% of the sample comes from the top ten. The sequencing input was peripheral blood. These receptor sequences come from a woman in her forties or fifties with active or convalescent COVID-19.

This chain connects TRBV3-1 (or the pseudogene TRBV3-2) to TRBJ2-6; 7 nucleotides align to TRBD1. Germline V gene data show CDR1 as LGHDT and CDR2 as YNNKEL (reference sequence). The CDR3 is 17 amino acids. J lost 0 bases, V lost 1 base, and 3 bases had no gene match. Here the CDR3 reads CASSQADRLSGANVLTF. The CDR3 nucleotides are TGTGCCAGCAGCCAAGCGGACAGGCTCTCTGGGGCCAACGTCCTGACTTTC.

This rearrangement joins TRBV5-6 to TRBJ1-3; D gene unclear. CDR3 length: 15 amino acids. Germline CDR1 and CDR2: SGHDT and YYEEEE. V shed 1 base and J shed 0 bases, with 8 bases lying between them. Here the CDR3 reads CASSLQTRSGNTIYF. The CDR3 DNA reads TGTGCCAGCAGCTTGCAGACTCGCTCTGGAAACACCATATATTTT. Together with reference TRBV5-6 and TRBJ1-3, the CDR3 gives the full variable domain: DAGVTQSPTHLIKTRGQQVTLRCSPKSGHDTVSWYQQALGQGPQFIFQYYEEEERQRGNFPDRFSGHQFPNYSSELNVNALLLGDSALYLCASSLQTRSGNTIYFGEGSWLTVV.

The CDR3 is CASSPAHGTGYGYTF. In DNA, the CDR3 is TGCGCCAGCAGCCCGGCACATGGGACAGGGTATGGCTACACCTTC. The chain uses TRBV5-1 and TRBJ1-2, with TRBD1 matching over 9 bases. The CDR3 covers 15 residues. The ends lost 4 bases at V and 5 bases at J; junction bases unmatched: 9. Germline values: CDR1 SGHRS, CDR2 YFSETQ.

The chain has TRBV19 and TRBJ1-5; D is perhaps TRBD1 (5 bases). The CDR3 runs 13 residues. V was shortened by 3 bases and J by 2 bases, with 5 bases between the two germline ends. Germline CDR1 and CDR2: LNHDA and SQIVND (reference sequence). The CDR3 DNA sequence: TGTGCCAGTAGTATGACAGGCAATCAGCCCCAGCATTTT. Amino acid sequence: CASSMTGNQPQHF.

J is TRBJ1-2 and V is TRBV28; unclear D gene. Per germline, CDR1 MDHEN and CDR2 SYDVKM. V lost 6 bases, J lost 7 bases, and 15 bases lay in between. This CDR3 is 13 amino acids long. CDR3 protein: CASSRPRQLGYTF. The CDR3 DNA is TGTGCCAGCAGCCGACCTAGGCAACTTGGCTACACCTTC.

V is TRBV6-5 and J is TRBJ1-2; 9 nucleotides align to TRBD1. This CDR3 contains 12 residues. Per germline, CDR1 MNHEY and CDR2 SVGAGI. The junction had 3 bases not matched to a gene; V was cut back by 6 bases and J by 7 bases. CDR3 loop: CASRKQGAGYTF. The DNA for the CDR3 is TGTGCCAGCAGAAAACAGGGGGCTGGCTACACCTTC.

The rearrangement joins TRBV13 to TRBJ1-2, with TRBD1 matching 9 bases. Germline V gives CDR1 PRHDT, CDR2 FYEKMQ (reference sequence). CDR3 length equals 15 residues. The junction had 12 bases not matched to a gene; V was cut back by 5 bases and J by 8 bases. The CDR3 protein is CASSPRAWTGDGYTF. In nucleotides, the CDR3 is TGTGCCAGCAGCCCCCGTGCATGGACAGGGGACGGCTACACCTTC.

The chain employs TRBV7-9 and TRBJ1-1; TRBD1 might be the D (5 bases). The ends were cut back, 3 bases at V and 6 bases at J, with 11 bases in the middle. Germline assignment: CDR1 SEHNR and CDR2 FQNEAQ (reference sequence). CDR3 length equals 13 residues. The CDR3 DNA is TGTGCCAGCAGCTTTCCAGGGTGGGCTGAAGCTTTCTTT. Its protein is CASSFPGWAEAFF.

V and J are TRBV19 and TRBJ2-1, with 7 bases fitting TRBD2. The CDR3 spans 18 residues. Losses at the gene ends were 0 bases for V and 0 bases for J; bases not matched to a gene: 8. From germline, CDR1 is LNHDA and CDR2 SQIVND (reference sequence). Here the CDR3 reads CASSIDPSGKSSYNEQFF. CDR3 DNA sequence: TGTGCCAGTAGTATAGACCCCAGCGGGAAGAGCTCCTACAATGAGCAGTTCTTC. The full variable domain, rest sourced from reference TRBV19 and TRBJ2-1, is DGGITQSPKYLFRKEGQNVTLSCEQNLNHDAMYWYRQDPGQGLRLIYYSQIVNDFQKGDIAEGYSVSREKKESFPLTVTSAQKNPTAFYLCASSIDPSGKSSYNEQFFGPGTRLTVL.

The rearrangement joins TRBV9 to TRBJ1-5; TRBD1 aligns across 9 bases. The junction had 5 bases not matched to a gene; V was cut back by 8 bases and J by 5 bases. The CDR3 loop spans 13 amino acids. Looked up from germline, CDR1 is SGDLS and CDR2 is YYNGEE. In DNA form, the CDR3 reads TGTGCCAGGACGACAGGGGGGGATCAGCCCCAGCATTTT. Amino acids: CARTTGGDQPQHF.

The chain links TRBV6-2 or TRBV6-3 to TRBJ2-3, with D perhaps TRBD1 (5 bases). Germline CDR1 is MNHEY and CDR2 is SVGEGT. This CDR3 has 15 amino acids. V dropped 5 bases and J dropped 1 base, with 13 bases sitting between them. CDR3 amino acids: CASSAQGIGTDTQYF. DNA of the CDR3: TGTGCCAGCAGTGCCCAGGGAATTGGCACAGATACGCAGTATTTT.

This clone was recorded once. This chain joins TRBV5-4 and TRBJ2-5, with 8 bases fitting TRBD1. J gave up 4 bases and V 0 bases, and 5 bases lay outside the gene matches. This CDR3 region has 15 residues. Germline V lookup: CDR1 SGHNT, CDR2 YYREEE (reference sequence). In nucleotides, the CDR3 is TGTGCCAGCAGCTTGGTGGCAGGGGGCGGAGAGACCCAGTACTTC. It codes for CASSLVAGGGETQYF.

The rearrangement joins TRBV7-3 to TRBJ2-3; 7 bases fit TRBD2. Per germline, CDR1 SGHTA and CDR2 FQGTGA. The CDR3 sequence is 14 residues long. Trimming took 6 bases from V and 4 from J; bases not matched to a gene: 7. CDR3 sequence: CASRSGDPPDTQYF. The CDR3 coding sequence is TGTGCCAGCAGGAGCGGGGACCCCCCAGATACGCAGTATTTT.

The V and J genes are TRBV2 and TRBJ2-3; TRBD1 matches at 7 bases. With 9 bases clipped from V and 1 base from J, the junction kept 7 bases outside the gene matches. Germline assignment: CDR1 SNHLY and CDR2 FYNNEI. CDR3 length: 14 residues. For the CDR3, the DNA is TGTGCCAGGTTAGACAGGGTCGGCACAGATACGCAGTATTTT. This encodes CARLDRVGTDTQYF.

CDR3 protein: CASSQGVVGEKGQPQHF. The CDR3 DNA follows: TGTGCCAGCAGCCAAGGGGTGGTAGGGGAAAAAGGTCAGCCCCAGCATTTT. This chain joins TRBV3-1 (or the pseudogene TRBV3-2) and TRBJ1-5; possible D gene TRBD1, 5 bases. V lost 1 base and J 6 bases, leaving 19 bases between the germline ends. The CDR3 has 17 amino acids. Germline lookup yields CDR1 LGHDT and CDR2 YNNKEL (reference sequence).

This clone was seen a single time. Here the CDR3 reads CASSPSGRTDTQYF. CDR3 DNA: TGTGCCAGCAGCCCTAGCGGGAGAACAGATACGCAGTATTTT. The chain joins TRBV7-9 to TRBJ2-3; TRBD2 aligns across 10 bases. Germline V gene sequence: CDR1 SEHNR, CDR2 FQNEAQ (reference sequence). Trimming cost V 5 bases and J 3 bases; bases outside gene matches: 2. The length of the CDR3 is 14 residues.